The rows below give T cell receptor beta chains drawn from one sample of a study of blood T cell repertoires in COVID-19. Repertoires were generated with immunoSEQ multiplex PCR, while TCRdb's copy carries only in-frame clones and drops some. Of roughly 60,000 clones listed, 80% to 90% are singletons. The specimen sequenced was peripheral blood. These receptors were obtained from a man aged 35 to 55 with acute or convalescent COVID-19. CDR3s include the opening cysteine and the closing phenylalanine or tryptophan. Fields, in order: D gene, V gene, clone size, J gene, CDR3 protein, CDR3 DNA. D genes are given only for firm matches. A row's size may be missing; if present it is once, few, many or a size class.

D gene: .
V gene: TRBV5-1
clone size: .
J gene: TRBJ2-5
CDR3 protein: CASSLGLSETQYF
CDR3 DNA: TGCGCCAGCAGCTTGGGTTTATCGGAGACCCAGTACTTC

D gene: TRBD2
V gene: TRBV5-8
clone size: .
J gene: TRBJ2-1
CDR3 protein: CASSPPSGGFSRGAEQFF
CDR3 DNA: TGTGCCAGCAGCCCCCCCAGCGGGGGGTTTTCTCGGGGGGCTGAGCAGTTCTTC

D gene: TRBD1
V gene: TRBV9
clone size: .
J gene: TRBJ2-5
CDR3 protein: CASSPRQGQETQYF
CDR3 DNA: TGTGCCAGCAGCCCCCGACAGGGACAAGAGACCCAGTACTTC

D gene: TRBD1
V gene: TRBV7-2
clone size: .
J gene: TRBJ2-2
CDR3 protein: CASSLGQGEAGELFF
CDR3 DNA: TGTGCCAGCAGCTTAGGACAGGGTGAGGCCGGGGAGCTGTTTTTT

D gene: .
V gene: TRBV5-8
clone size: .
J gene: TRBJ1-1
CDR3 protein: CASSLYGGRLTEAFF
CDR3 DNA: TGTGCCAGCAGCCTGTATGGGGGCCGCCTGACTGAAGCTTTCTTT

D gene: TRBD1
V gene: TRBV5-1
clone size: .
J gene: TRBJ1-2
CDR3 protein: CASSLQGGDYYGYTF
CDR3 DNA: TGCGCCAGCAGCTTACAGGGGGGAGATTACTATGGCTACACCTTC

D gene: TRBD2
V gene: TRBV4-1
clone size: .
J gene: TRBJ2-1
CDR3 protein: CASSQMISGGVNEQFF
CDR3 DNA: TGCGCCAGCAGCCAAATGATTAGCGGGGGGGTCAATGAGCAGTTCTTC

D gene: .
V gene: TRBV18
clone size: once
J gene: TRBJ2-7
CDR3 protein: CASSPTGRYF
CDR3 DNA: TGTGCCAGCTCACCAACAGGAAGATACTTC

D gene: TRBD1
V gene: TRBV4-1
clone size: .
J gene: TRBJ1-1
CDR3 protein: CASSQEWTPGTGWALNTEAFF
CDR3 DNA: TGCGCCAGCAGCCAAGAGTGGACCCCCGGGACAGGGTGGGCCCTGAACACTGAAGCTTTCTTT

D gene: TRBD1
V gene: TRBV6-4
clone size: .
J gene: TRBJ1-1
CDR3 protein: CASSPDRGSFEAFF
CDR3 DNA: TGTGCCAGCAGCCCGGACAGGGGGAGTTTTGAAGCTTTCTTT

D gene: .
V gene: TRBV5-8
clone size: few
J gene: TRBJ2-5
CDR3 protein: CASSPPPRGYQETQYF
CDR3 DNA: TGTGCCAGCAGCCCGCCGCCGAGAGGGTACCAAGAGACCCAGTACTTC

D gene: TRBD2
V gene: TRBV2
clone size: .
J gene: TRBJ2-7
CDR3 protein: CASSERASGGREQYF
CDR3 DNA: TGTGCCAGCAGTGAACGTGCTAGCGGGGGCCGAGAGCAGTACTTC

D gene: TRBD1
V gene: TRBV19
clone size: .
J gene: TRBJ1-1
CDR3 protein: CASSNRGVTEAFF
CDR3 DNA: TGTGCCAGTAGTAACAGGGGAGTCACTGAAGCTTTCTTT

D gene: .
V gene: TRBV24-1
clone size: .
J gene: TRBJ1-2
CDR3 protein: CATSHRESGYTF
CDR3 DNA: TGTGCCACCAGTCACAGGGAATCTGGCTACACCTTC

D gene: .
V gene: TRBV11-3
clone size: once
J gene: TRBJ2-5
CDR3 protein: CASSFNRETQYF
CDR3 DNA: TGTGCCAGCAGCTTCAACAGGGAGACCCAGTACTTC

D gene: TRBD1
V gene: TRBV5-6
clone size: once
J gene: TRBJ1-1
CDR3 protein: CASSVDRATEAFF
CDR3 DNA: TGTGCCAGCAGCGTAGACAGGGCCACTGAAGCTTTCTTT

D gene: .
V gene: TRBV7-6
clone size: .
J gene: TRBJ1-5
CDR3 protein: CASSLGTWGDQPQHF
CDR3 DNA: TGTGCCAGCAGCTTGGGAACATGGGGGGATCAGCCCCAGCATTTT

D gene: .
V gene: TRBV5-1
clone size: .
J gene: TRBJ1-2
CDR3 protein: CASSLAGGGRYGYTF
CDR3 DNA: TGCGCCAGCAGCTTGGCCGGGGGGGGCCGGTATGGCTACACCTTC

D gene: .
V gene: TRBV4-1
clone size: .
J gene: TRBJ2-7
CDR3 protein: CASSQEARGRDEQYF
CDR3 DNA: TGCGCCAGCAGCCAAGAGGCCAGGGGAAGAGACGAGCAGTACTTC

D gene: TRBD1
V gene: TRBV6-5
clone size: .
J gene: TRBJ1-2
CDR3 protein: CASRMGQGYGYTF
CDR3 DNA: TGTGCCAGCAGGATGGGACAGGGATATGGCTACACCTTC

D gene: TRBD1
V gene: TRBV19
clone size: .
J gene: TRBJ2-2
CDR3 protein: CASSTQGANTGELFF
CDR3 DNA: TGTGCCAGTAGCACACAGGGGGCGAACACCGGGGAGCTGTTTTTT

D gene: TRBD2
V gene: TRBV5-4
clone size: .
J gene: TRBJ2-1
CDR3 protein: CASSLAGRRGGENEQFF
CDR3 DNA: TGTGCCAGCAGCTTGGCCGGGCGGCGGGGGGGCGAGAATGAGCAGTTCTTC

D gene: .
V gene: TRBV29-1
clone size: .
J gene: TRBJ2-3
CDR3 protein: CSVEKGDSTDTQYF
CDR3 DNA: TGCAGCGTTGAAAAAGGGGATTCCACAGATACGCAGTATTTT

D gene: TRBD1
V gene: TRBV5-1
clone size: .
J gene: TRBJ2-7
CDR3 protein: CASSLSLSGQGIPYEQYF
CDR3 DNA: TGCGCCAGCAGCTTGTCCCTAAGCGGACAGGGTATCCCCTACGAGCAGTACTTC

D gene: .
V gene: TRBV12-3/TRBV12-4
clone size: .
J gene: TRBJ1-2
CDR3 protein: CASSLQVGYGYTF
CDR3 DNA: TGTGCCAGCAGCTTACAGGTCGGCTATGGCTACACCTTC

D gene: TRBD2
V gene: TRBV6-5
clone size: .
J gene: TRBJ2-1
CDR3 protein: CASSYGAGGGLNEQFF
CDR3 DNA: TGTGCCAGCAGTTACGGTGCGGGGGGTGGTTTAAATGAGCAGTTCTTC

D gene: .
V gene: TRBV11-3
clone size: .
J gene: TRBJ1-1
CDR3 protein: CASSSRGGGEAFF
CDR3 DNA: TGTGCCAGCAGCTCCCGTGGGGGGGGTGAAGCTTTCTTT

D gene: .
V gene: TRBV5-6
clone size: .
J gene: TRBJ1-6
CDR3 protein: CASSLGGIGNSPLHF
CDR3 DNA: TGTGCCAGCAGCTTGGGAGGTATAGGTAATTCACCCCTCCACTTT

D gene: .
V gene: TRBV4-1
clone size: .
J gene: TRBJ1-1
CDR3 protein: CASSQDSYGNTEAFF
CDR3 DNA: TGCGCCAGCAGCCAAGATTCTTACGGGAACACTGAAGCTTTCTTT

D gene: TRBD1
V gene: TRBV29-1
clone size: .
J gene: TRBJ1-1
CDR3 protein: CSVAQGVETEAFF
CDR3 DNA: TGCAGCGTTGCTCAGGGGGTCGAGACTGAAGCTTTCTTT

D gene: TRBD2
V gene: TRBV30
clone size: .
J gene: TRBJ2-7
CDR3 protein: CAWREGLAGYYEQYF
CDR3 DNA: TGTGCCTGGAGGGAGGGACTAGCGGGATACTACGAGCAGTACTTC

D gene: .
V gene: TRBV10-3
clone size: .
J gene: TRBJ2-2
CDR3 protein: CAIAGTMTTGELFF
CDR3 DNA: TGTGCCATCGCCGGGACAATGACCACCGGGGAGCTGTTTTTT

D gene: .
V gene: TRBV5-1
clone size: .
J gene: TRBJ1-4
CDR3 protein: CASSLRRGQNYEKLFF
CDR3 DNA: TGCGCCAGCAGCTTAAGGCGGGGGCAGAACTATGAAAAACTGTTTTTT

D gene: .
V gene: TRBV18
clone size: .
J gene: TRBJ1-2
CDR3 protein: CATGKDRGGYTF
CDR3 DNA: TGTGCCACCGGGAAGGACAGAGGGGGCTACACCTTC

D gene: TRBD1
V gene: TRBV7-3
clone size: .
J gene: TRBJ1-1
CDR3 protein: CASSSTGSNTEAFF
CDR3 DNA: TGTGCCAGCAGCTCGACAGGGTCGAACACTGAAGCTTTCTTT

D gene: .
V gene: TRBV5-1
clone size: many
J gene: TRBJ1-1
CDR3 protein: CASKGFMNTEAFF
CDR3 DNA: TGCGCCAGCAAGGGGTTCATGAACACTGAAGCTTTCTTT

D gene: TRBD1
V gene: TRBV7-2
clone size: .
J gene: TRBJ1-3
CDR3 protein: CASSFGSPGGSGNTIYF
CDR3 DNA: TGTGCCAGCAGCTTCGGCTCCCCAGGGGGTTCCGGAAACACCATATATTTT